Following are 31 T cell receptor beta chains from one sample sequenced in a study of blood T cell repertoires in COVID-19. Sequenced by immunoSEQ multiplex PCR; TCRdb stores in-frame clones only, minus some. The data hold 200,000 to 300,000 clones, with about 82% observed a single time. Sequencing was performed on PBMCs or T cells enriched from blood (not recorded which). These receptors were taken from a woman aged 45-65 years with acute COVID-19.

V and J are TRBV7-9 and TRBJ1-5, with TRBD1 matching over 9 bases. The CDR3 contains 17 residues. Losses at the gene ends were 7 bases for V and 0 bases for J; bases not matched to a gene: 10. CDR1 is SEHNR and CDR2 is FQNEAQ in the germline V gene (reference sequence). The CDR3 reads CASTRTGDQYSNQPQHF. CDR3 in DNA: TGTGCCAGCACCAGGACAGGGGACCAATATAGCAATCAGCCCCAGCATTTT.

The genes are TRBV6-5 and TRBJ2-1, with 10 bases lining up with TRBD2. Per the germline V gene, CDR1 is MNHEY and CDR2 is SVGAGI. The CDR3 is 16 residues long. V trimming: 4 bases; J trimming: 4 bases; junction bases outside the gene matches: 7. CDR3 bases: TGTGCCAGCAGTTCCTTGACTAGCGGGCCATACAATGAGCAGTTCTTC. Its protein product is CASSSLTSGPYNEQFF.

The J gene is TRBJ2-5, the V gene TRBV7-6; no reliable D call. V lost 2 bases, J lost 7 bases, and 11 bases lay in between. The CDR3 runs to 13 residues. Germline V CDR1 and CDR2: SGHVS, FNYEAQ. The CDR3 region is CASSLNGLATQYF. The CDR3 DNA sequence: TGTGCCAGCAGCTTAAATGGTCTGGCGACCCAGTACTTC.

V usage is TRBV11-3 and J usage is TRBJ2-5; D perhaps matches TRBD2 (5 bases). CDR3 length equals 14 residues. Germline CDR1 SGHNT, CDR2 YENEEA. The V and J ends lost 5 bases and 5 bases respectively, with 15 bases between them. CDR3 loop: CASSPGSGGETQYF. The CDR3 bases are TGTGCCAGCAGCCCCGGGTCCGGCGGGGAGACCCAGTACTTC. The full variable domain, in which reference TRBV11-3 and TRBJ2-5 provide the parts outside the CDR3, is EAGVVQSPRYKIIEKKQPVAFWCNPISGHNTLYWYLQNLGQGPELLIRYENEEAVDDSQLPKDRFSAERLKGVDSTLKIQPAELGDSAVYLCASSPGSGGETQYFGPGTRLLVL.

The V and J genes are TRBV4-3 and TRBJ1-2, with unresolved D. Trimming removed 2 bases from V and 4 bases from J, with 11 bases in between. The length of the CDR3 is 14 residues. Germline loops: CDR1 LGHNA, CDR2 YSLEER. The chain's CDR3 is CASSQSDGAYGYTF. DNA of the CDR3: TGCGCCAGCAGCCAATCCGACGGAGCCTATGGCTACACCTTC.

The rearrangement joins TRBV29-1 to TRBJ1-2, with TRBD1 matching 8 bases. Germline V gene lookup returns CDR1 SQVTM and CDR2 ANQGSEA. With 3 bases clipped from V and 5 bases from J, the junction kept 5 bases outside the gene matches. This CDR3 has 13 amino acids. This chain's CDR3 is CSVDGQGSYGYTF. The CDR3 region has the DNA TGCAGCGTTGACGGACAGGGAAGTTATGGCTACACCTTC.

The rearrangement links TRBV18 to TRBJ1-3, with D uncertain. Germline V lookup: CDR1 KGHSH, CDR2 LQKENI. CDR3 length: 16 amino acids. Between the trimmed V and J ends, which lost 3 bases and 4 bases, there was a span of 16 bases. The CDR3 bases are TGTGCCAGCTCACCCTTCTCACGGGGAGAGGGAAACACCATATATTTT. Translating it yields CASSPFSRGEGNTIYF.

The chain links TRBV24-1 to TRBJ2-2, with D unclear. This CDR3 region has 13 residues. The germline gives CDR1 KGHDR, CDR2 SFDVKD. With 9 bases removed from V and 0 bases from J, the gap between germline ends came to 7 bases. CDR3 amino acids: CATEEPNTGELFF. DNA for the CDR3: TGTGCCACCGAGGAGCCGAACACCGGGGAGCTGTTTTTT.

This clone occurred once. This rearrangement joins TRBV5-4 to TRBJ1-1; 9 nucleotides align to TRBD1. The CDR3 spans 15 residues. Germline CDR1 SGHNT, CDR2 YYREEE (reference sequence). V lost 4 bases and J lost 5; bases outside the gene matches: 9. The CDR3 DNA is TGTGCCAGCAGCCCCAGGGGACAGGGAGGAACTGAAGCTTTCTTT. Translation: CASSPRGQGGTEAFF.

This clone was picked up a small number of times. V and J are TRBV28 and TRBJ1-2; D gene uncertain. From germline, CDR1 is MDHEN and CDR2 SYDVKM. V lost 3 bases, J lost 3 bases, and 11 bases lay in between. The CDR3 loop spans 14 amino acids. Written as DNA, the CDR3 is TGTGCCAGCAGTTTCCGTGGCTCGTACTATGGCTACACCTTC. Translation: CASSFRGSYYGYTF.

CDR3 in amino acids: CASRLDRDGYTF. The CDR3 DNA is TGTGCCAGCAGACTGGACAGGGACGGCTACACCTTC. The chain employs TRBV12-3 or TRBV12-4 and TRBJ1-2, with 8 bases lining up with TRBD1. The J segment lost 8 bases and the V segment lost 6 bases, leaving 5 bases of the junction unmatched. This CDR3 has 12 residues.

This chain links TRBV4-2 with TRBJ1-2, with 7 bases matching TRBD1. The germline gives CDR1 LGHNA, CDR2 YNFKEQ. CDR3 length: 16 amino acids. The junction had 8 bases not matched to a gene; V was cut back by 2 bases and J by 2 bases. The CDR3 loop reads CASSQLTQGRNYGYTF. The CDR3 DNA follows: TGTGCCAGCAGCCAACTTACACAGGGGAGGAACTATGGCTACACCTTC.

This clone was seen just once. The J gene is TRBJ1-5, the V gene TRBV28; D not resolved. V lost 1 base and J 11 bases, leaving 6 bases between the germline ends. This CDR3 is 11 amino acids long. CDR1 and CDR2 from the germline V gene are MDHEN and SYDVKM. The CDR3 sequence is CASSLYQAQHF. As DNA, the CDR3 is TGTGCCAGCAGTTTATACCAGGCCCAGCATTTT. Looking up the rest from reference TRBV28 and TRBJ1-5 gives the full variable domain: DVKVTQSSRYLVKRTGEKVFLECVQDMDHENMFWYRQDPGLGLRLIYFSYDVKMKEKGDIPEGYSVSREKKERFSLILESASTNQTSMYLCASSLYQAQHFGDGTRLSIL.

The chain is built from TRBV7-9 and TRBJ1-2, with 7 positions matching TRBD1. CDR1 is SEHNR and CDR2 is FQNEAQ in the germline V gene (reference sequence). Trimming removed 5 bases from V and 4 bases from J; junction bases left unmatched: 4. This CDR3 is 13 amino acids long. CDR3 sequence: CASSPGTAYGYTF. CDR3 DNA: TGTGCCAGCAGCCCCGGGACAGCCTATGGCTACACCTTC.

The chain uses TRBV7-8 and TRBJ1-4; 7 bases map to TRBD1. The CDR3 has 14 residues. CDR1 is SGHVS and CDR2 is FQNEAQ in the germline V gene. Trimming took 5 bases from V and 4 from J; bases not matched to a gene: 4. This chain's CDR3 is CASSRGQNNEKLFF. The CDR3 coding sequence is TGTGCCAGCAGCCGGGGACAGAATAATGAAAAACTGTTTTTT.

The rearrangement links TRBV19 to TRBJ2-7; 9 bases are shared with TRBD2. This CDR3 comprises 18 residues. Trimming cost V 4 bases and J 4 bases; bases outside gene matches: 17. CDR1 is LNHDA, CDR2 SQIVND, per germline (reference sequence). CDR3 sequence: CASSTSGSNAGGSYEQYF. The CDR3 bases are TGTGCCAGTAGTACTTCCGGCAGCAACGCGGGGGGGAGTTACGAGCAGTACTTC.

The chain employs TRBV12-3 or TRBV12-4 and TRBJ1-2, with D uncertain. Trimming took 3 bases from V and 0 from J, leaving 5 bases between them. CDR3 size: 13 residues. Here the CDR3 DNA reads TGTGCCAGCAGTTTTTCTACTAACTATGGCTACACCTTC. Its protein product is CASSFSTNYGYTF.

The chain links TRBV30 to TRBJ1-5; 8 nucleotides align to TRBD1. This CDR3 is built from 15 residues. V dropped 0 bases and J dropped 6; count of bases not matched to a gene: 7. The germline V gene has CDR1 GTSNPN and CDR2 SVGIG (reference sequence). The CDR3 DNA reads TGTGCCTGGAGTGTACTCAGGGGGCGAGGTCAGCCCCAGCATTTT. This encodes CAWSVLRGRGQPQHF.

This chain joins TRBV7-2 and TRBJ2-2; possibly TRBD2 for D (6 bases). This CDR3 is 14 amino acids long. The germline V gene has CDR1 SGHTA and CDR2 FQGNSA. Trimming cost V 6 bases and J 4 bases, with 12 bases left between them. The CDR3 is CASREGHVTGELFF. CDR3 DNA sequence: TGTGCCAGCAGGGAGGGGCACGTCACCGGGGAGCTGTTTTTT. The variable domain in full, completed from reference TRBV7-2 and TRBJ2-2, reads GAGVSQSPSNKVTEKGKDVELRCDPISGHTALYWYRQSLGQGLEFLIYFQGNSAPDKSGLPSDRFSAERTGGSVSTLTIQRTQQEDSAVYLCASREGHVTGELFFGEGSRLTVL.

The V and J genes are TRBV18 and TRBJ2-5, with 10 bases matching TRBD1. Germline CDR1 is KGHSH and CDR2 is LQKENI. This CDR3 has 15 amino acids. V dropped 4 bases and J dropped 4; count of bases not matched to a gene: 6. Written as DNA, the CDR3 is TGTGCCAGCTCACGTGGGACAGGGGAAACAGAGACCCAGTACTTC. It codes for CASSRGTGETETQYF.

The CDR3 sequence is CASSLAPSGGGETQYF. Here the CDR3 DNA reads TGCGCCAGCAGCTTGGCCCCTTCGGGGGGCGGTGAGACCCAGTACTTC. The genes are TRBV5-1 and TRBJ2-5, with a weak D call TRBD2 (7 bases). Germline CDR1 SGHRS, CDR2 YFSETQ. CDR3 length: 16 amino acids. Trimming left V 0 bases short and J 5 bases short, with 17 bases between.

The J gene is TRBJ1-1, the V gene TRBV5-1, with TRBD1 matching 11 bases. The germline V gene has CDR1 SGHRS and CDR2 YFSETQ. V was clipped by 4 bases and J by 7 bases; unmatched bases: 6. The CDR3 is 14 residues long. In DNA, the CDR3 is TGCGCCAGCAGCGCCGGACAGGGGGCGAATGAAGCTTTCTTT. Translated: CASSAGQGANEAFF.

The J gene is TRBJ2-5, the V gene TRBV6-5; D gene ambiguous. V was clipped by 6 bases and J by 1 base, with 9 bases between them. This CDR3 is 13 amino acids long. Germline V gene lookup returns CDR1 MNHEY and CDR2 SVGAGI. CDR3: CASRNSIQETQYF. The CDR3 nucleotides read TGTGCCAGCAGGAACAGTATCCAAGAGACCCAGTACTTC.

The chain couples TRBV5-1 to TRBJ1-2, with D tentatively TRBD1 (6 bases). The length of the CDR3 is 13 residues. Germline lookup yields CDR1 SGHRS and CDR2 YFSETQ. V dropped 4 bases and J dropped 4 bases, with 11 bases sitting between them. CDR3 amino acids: CASSGRGIYGYTF. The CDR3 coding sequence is TGCGCCAGCAGCGGAAGGGGGATCTATGGCTACACCTTC.

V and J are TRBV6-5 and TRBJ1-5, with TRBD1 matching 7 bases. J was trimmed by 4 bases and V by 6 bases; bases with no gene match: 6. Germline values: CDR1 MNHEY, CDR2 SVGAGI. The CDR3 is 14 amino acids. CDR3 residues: CASRDTGANQPQHF. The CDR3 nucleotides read TGTGCCAGCAGGGATACAGGGGCTAATCAGCCCCAGCATTTT.

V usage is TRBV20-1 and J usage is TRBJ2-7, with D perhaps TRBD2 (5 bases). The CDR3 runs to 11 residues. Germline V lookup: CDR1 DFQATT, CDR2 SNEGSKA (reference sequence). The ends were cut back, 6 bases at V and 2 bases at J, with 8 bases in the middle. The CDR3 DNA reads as TGCAGTGCCCCGGGGACCTACGAGCAGTACTTC. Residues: CSAPGTYEQYF.

The CDR3 region has the DNA TGCGCCAGCAGGGGGACAAGCGCTCACTATGGCTACACCTTC. It yields the protein CASRGTSAHYGYTF. The chain couples TRBV10-1 to TRBJ1-2; a possible D gene is TRBD1 (6 bases). With 6 bases removed from V and 3 bases from J, the gap between germline ends came to 14 bases. The V gene's germline CDR1 is WNHNN and CDR2 SYGVQD (reference sequence). The CDR3 is 14 residues long.

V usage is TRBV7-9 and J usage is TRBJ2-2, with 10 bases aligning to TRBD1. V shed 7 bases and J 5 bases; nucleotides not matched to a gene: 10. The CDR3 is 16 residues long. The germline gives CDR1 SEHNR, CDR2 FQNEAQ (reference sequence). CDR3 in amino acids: CASTNGQGVSTGELFF. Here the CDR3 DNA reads TGTGCCAGCACCAACGGACAGGGGGTGTCTACCGGGGAGCTGTTTTTT.

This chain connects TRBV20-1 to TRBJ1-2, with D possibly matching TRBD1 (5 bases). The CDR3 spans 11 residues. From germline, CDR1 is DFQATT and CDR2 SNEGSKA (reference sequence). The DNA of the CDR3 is TGCAGGGCGGGGGGACACTATGGCTACACCTTC. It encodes CRAGGHYGYTF.

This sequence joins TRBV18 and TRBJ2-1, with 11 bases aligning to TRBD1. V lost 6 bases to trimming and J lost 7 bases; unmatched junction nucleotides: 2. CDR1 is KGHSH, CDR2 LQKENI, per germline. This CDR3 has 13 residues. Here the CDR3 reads CASSRDRGNEQFF. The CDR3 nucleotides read TGTGCCAGCTCCCGGGACAGGGGGAATGAGCAGTTCTTC.

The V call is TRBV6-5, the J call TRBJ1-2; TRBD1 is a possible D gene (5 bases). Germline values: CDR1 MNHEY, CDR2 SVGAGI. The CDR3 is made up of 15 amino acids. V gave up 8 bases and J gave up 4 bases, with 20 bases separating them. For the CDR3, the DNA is TGTGCCAGCTCCCTCCGGAGGGGCTCGGGCTATGGCTACACCTTC. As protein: CASSLRRGSGYGYTF.